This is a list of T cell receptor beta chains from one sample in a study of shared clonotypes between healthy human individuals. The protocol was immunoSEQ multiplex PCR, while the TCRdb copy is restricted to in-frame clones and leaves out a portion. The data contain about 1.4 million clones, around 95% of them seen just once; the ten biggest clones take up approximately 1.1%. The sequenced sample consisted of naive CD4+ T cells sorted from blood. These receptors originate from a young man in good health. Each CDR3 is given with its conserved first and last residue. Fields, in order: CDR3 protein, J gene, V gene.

CDR3 protein: CASSLTRVTTEAFF
J gene: TRBJ1-1
V gene: TRBV19

CDR3 protein: CASSEGARSYEQYF
J gene: TRBJ2-7
V gene: TRBV6-1

CDR3 protein: CASSLGSTGFTEAFF
J gene: TRBJ1-1
V gene: TRBV7-8

CDR3 protein: CASSLELAGGPETQYF
J gene: TRBJ2-5
V gene: TRBV7-2

CDR3 protein: CASSLVRQRGTQYF
J gene: TRBJ2-5
V gene: TRBV13

CDR3 protein: CASSLPPSGRYNEQFF
J gene: TRBJ2-1
V gene: TRBV27

CDR3 protein: CAWVRVAGLQETQYF
J gene: TRBJ2-5
V gene: TRBV30

CDR3 protein: CATSVRSGRKNTGELFF
J gene: TRBJ2-2
V gene: TRBV28

CDR3 protein: CASSGPLAGGEQYF
J gene: TRBJ2-7
V gene: TRBV2

CDR3 protein: CASSKGPPTDTQYF
J gene: TRBJ2-3
V gene: TRBV25-1

CDR3 protein: CASSPGPNTGELFF
J gene: TRBJ2-2
V gene: TRBV18

CDR3 protein: CASSFGAGDYGYTF
J gene: TRBJ1-2
V gene: TRBV5-4

CDR3 protein: CASIHGRSWAGRTYEQYF
J gene: TRBJ2-7
V gene: TRBV5-6

CDR3 protein: CSVIRNSGRSYEQYF
J gene: TRBJ2-7
V gene: TRBV29-1

CDR3 protein: CASSSLRGTGLRDEQFF
J gene: TRBJ2-1
V gene: TRBV7-9

CDR3 protein: CATSRDRDRAPQHF
J gene: TRBJ1-5
V gene: TRBV15

CDR3 protein: CASSNLRTGELFF
J gene: TRBJ2-2
V gene: TRBV7-7

CDR3 protein: CASSLKAGISGNTIYF
J gene: TRBJ1-3
V gene: TRBV5-8

CDR3 protein: CASSLGEFQPQHF
J gene: TRBJ1-5
V gene: TRBV5-5

CDR3 protein: CASSLGARTGGTDTQYF
J gene: TRBJ2-3
V gene: TRBV5-4

CDR3 protein: CASSFRGPTNEKLFF
J gene: TRBJ1-4
V gene: TRBV7-2

CDR3 protein: CASRPRQGATGELFF
J gene: TRBJ2-2
V gene: TRBV7-9

CDR3 protein: CASRWRLEAFF
J gene: TRBJ1-1
V gene: TRBV2

CDR3 protein: CASSPGAEQETQYF
J gene: TRBJ2-5
V gene: TRBV7-9

CDR3 protein: CASSSTGTGGYSNQPQHF
J gene: TRBJ1-5
V gene: TRBV7-9

CDR3 protein: CATSTDREGTDTQYF
J gene: TRBJ2-3
V gene: TRBV15

CDR3 protein: CASSFMGDGELFF
J gene: TRBJ2-2
V gene: TRBV11-2

CDR3 protein: CASSLATSGSPSSYNEQFF
J gene: TRBJ2-1
V gene: TRBV11-3

CDR3 protein: CASSATIGGANTGELFF
J gene: TRBJ2-2
V gene: TRBV6-4

CDR3 protein: CASRGATPNRVPYYGYTF
J gene: TRBJ1-2
V gene: TRBV28

CDR3 protein: CASEPSGLAGVYEQYF
J gene: TRBJ2-7
V gene: TRBV28

CDR3 protein: CASRSETDAHYNEQFF
J gene: TRBJ2-1
V gene: TRBV7-9

CDR3 protein: CAWSGRIMNTEAFF
J gene: TRBJ1-1
V gene: TRBV30

CDR3 protein: CASSPGGRTDTQYF
J gene: TRBJ2-3
V gene: TRBV18

CDR3 protein: CASSLRRDDSYNEQFF
J gene: TRBJ2-1
V gene: TRBV7-3

CDR3 protein: CAWSVKLGTGNSYEQYF
J gene: TRBJ2-7
V gene: TRBV30

CDR3 protein: CASSLQGGIQETQYF
J gene: TRBJ2-5
V gene: TRBV7-9

CDR3 protein: CASSFGSGLGGNTGELFF
J gene: TRBJ2-2
V gene: TRBV7-2

CDR3 protein: CAWSDAGEQFF
J gene: TRBJ2-1
V gene: TRBV30

CDR3 protein: CASSTGTSGGETQYF
J gene: TRBJ2-5
V gene: TRBV2